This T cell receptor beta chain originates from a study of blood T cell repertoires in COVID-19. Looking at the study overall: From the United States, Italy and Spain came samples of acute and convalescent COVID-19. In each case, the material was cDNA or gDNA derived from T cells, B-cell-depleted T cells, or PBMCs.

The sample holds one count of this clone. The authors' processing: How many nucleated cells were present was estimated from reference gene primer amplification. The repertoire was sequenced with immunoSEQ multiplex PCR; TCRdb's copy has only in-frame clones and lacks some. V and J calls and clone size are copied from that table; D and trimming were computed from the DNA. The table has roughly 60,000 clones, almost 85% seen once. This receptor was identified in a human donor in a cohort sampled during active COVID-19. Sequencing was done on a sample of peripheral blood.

CDR3 bases: TGTGCCAGCTCACCAGCGTCGGGTCAGCACTATGGCTACACCTTC. Amino acid sequence: CASSPASGQHYGYTF. V and J are TRBV18 and TRBJ1-2; D gene ambiguous. There are 15 residues in the CDR3. Germline-derived CDR1 and CDR2 are KGHSH and LQKENI. V lost 2 bases and J 3 bases, leaving 13 bases between the germline ends.